The 30 T cell receptor beta chains given below trace back to one sample, sequenced in a study of cytomegalovirus exposure and HLA in healthy donors. The PCR contained 60 Vbeta and 13 Jbeta primers. Libraries were prepared by immunoSEQ multiplex PCR; TCRdb keeps only in-frame clonotypes and omits some of them. The data show approximately 160,000 clones, more than 70% seen once. Sequencing input: PBMCs. These receptors were collected from a male donor in good health and CMV-seronegative.

J is TRBJ2-3 and V is TRBV5-3, with 10 bases aligning to TRBD1. TRBV5-3 belongs to the ORF category, with a function that is uncertain. This CDR3 region has 16 residues. V lost 1 base to trimming and J lost 9 bases; unmatched junction nucleotides: 11. The CDR3 here is CARSLTLRDRGPTQYF. The DNA for the CDR3 is TGTGCCAGAAGCTTGACCTTACGGGACAGGGGTCCCACGCAGTATTTT.

The CDR3 spells CASSPGTGEADTQYF. The CDR3 nucleotides read TGTGCCAGCTCACCCGGGACAGGGGAAGCAGATACGCAGTATTTT. The chain carries TRBV18 and TRBJ2-3; 10 nucleotides align to TRBD1. This CDR3 has 15 amino acids. From germline, CDR1 is KGHSH and CDR2 LQKENI. Losses at the gene ends were 3 bases for V and 4 bases for J; bases not matched to a gene: 4.

V gene TRBV27 combines with J gene TRBJ2-1; D might be TRBD2 (6 bases). CDR3 length equals 17 residues. CDR1 and CDR2 (germline): MNHEY, SMNVEV (reference sequence). Trimming shortened V by 4 bases and J by 6 bases, and 22 bases separated the two germline ends. The CDR3 DNA reads as TGTGCCAGCAGTTCCCCGCTGGCGCGGGACCTCGGCAATGAGCAGTTCTTC. Translated: CASSSPLARDLGNEQFF.

The chain couples TRBV6-1 to TRBJ1-2, with 8 bases identical to TRBD1. CDR1 MNHNS and CDR2 SASEGT come from the germline V gene. This CDR3 spans 14 amino acids. V lost 5 bases, J lost 4 bases, and 6 bases stayed unmatched. The CDR3 coding sequence is TGTGCCAGCAGTTTAGGACAGGGCGTCTATGGCTACACCTTC. Translation: CASSLGQGVYGYTF.

This rearrangement joins TRBV7-3 to TRBJ2-5, with unresolved D. CDR1 SGHTA and CDR2 FQGTGA come from the germline V gene. The CDR3 sequence is 15 residues long. The V gene lost 4 bases and the J gene lost 1 base, with 13 bases spanning the gap. CDR3 in DNA: TGTGCCAGCAGCTCCCTCGGTAGCTCCCAAGAGACCCAGTACTTC. It translates to CASSSLGSSQETQYF.

The rearrangement joins TRBV29-1 to TRBJ1-4, with D possibly TRBD1 on 6 matching bases. The V end lost 7 bases, the J end lost 5 bases, and 8 bases lay between the germline ends. Germline V lookup: CDR1 SQVTM, CDR2 ANQGSEA. This CDR3 is 11 amino acids long. The CDR3 DNA is TGCAGCGGAGGACAGAATGAAAAACTGTTTTTT. Amino acids: CSGGQNEKLFF.

Of note for this clone: Other nucleotide sequences from this sample produce the same CDR3. V usage is TRBV4-3 and J usage is TRBJ1-3; D is ambiguous. Trimming took off 0 bases at V and 0 bases at J, with 3 bases between the two ends. The germline V gene encodes CDR1 LGHNA and CDR2 YSLEER. CDR3 length: 14 residues. The CDR3, as DNA: TGCGCCAGCAGCCAAGACAGCTCTGGAAACACCATATATTTT. Protein: CASSQDSSGNTIYF.

V gene TRBV29-1 combines with J gene TRBJ1-1; 8 bases are a match to TRBD1. Unmatched junction bases numbered 9, after V lost 5 bases and J lost 7 bases. In germline, CDR1 is SQVTM, CDR2 ANQGSEA. The CDR3 runs to 13 residues. The DNA of the CDR3 is TGCAGCGTTCACCTACAGGGGGACGGTGAAGCTTTCTTT. Its protein product is CSVHLQGDGEAFF.

The gene calls are TRBV6-5 and TRBJ2-7; 7 nucleotides line up with TRBD1. The germline V gene encodes CDR1 MNHEY and CDR2 SVGAGI. The CDR3 spans 15 residues. Germline trimming cut 4 bases from V and 2 bases from J; bases unmatched to any gene: 8. The DNA of the CDR3 is TGTGCCAGCAGTTCAACCGGGACAGTGCCCTACGAGCAGTACTTC. It specifies CASSSTGTVPYEQYF.

The CDR3 spells CASSPGLAGGAFF. The CDR3 DNA sequence: TGTGCCAGCTCACCAGGTCTAGCTGGTGGGGCTTTCTTT. This sequence joins TRBV18 and TRBJ1-1; D remains unclear. Trimming took off 2 bases at V and 11 bases at J, with 15 bases between the two ends. Germline CDR1 is KGHSH and CDR2 is LQKENI. This CDR3 is 13 amino acids long.

The chain has TRBV6-5 and TRBJ1-5; D call uncertain. The germline V gene has CDR1 MNHEY and CDR2 SVGAGI. This CDR3 is 13 amino acids long. V was trimmed by 5 bases and J by 3 bases, leaving 8 bases between them. Here the CDR3 reads CASSQRLNQPQHF. In DNA form, the CDR3 reads TGTGCCAGCAGTCAGAGGCTCAATCAGCCCCAGCATTTT.

The chain recombines TRBV9 with TRBJ2-7; tentative D call: TRBD2 (6 bases). This CDR3 is 15 amino acids long. V was pared by 4 bases and J by 4 bases, with 18 bases between. Germline CDR1 is SGDLS and CDR2 is YYNGEE. The CDR3 here is CASSLGGSSGYEQYF. The CDR3 DNA reads TGTGCCAGCAGCCTAGGAGGGAGTTCCGGTTACGAGCAGTACTTC.

The genes are TRBV19 and TRBJ1-2, with no clear D. With 8 bases removed from V and 3 bases from J, the gap between germline ends came to 10 bases. Per the germline V gene, CDR1 is LNHDA and CDR2 is SQIVND (reference sequence). CDR3 length equals 12 residues. The CDR3 protein is CASVGLDYGYTF. CDR3 bases: TGTGCCAGTGTCGGCCTAGACTATGGCTACACCTTC.

The rearrangement links TRBV5-4 to TRBJ1-4; D is undetermined. The CDR3 runs 14 residues. Trimming shortened V by 0 bases and J by 5 bases, and 8 bases separated the two germline ends. Germline loops: CDR1 SGHNT, CDR2 YYREEE (reference sequence). CDR3 in amino acids: CASSLGGFNEKLFF. CDR3 sequence (DNA): TGTGCCAGCAGCTTGGGCGGTTTCAATGAAAAACTGTTTTTT.

In its sample, this clone was seen a few times. The CDR3 loop is CASGFGEYSNQPQHF. The CDR3 DNA reads TGTGCTAGTGGTTTTGGAGAATATAGCAATCAGCCCCAGCATTTT. The chain has TRBV12-5 and TRBJ1-5; unclear D gene. From germline, CDR1 is LGHNT and CDR2 FRNRAP. The CDR3 extends over 15 amino acids. Trimming took 3 bases from V and 0 from J, leaving 9 bases between them.

This clone was seen only a few times. The CDR3 nucleotides are TGTGCCAGCAGCCAAGATGGGACTAGCGGGGGCTACGAGCAGTACTTC. This gives the protein CASSQDGTSGGYEQYF. This chain links TRBV5-5 with TRBJ2-7; 14 nucleotides match TRBD2. The CDR3 is 16 residues long. The germline gives CDR1 SGHKS, CDR2 YYEKEE (reference sequence). V was clipped by 4 bases and J by 3 bases; unmatched bases: 6.

The genes are TRBV2 and TRBJ1-6; 12 bases align to TRBD1. V was clipped by 6 bases and J by 10 bases; unmatched bases: 10. The CDR3 runs to 16 residues. Germline assignment: CDR1 SNHLY and CDR2 FYNNEI. The chain's CDR3 is CASRINRDRGQSPLHF. The CDR3 nucleotides read TGTGCCAGCAGAATCAACCGGGACAGGGGGCAGTCACCCCTCCACTTT.

The rearrangement links TRBV10-3 to TRBJ1-3, with a tentative D call TRBD1 (6 bases). The CDR3 sequence is 14 residues long. The V and J ends lost 8 bases and 4 bases respectively, with 15 bases between them. Germline-derived CDR1 and CDR2 are ENHRY and SYGVKD. The CDR3 loop is CAIAVGGAGNTIYF. In nucleotides, the CDR3 is TGTGCCATCGCGGTAGGGGGAGCCGGAAACACCATATATTTT.

This clone was observed a handful of times. This chain links TRBV25-1 with TRBJ1-3, with D tentatively TRBD1 (5 bases). The CDR3 length is 17 residues. With 2 bases removed from V and 0 bases from J, the gap between germline ends came to 14 bases. Per germline, CDR1 MGHDK and CDR2 SYGVNS. CDR3 sequence: CASSEIGWGASGNTIYF. CDR3 nucleotides: TGTGCCAGCAGTGAAATCGGGTGGGGCGCCTCTGGAAACACCATATATTTT.

The V call is TRBV5-6, the J call TRBJ2-7; 10 bases match TRBD1. Per germline, CDR1 SGHDT and CDR2 YYEEEE. This CDR3 spans 15 amino acids. The ends lost 1 base at V and 6 bases at J; junction bases unmatched: 7. The CDR3: CASSLPGTGVGEQYF. The CDR3 DNA is TGTGCCAGCAGCTTGCCCGGGACAGGGGTGGGCGAGCAGTACTTC.

V is TRBV5-4 and J is TRBJ2-1; D not certain. The CDR3 runs 13 residues. Trimming shortened V by 0 bases and J by 8 bases, and 9 bases separated the two germline ends. Germline values: CDR1 SGHNT, CDR2 YYREEE (reference sequence). The CDR3 DNA follows: TGTGCCAGCAGCTTGGAGACAATGGATGAGCAGTTCTTC. It is translated as CASSLETMDEQFF.

This chain uses TRBV2 with TRBJ1-2; TRBD1 agrees at 9 bases. Germline CDR1 is SNHLY and CDR2 is FYNNEI. This CDR3 region has 14 residues. V shed 6 bases and J 2 bases; nucleotides not matched to a gene: 4. In DNA, the CDR3 is TGTGCCAGCAGAAGAGACAGGGGGAACTATGGCTACACCTTC. This sequence encodes CASRRDRGNYGYTF.

The chain combines TRBV7-9 with TRBJ2-7; 7 nucleotides align to TRBD1. CDR3 size: 12 residues. V gave up 4 bases and J gave up 3 bases; unmatched junction bases: 0. Per the germline V gene, CDR1 is SEHNR and CDR2 is FQNEAQ (reference sequence). The CDR3 coding sequence is TGTGCCAGCAGCTGGACAGGCTACGAGCAGTACTTC. It encodes CASSWTGYEQYF.

The J gene is TRBJ2-7, the V gene TRBV4-1; 9 nucleotides agree with TRBD1. The CDR3 contains 15 residues. Per the germline V gene, CDR1 is MGHRA and CDR2 is YSYEKL. The junction had 5 bases not matched to a gene; V was cut back by 1 base and J by 4 bases. The CDR3 DNA is TGCGCCAGCAGCCAAGCGCCGGGACAGGGATACGAGCAGTACTTC. As protein: CASSQAPGQGYEQYF.

This rearrangement joins TRBV10-2 to TRBJ1-2, with unresolved D. Germline V gene data show CDR1 as WSHSY and CDR2 as SAAADI. CDR3 length: 14 residues. V lost 4 bases to trimming and J lost 0 bases, with 9 bases between them. Here the CDR3 reads CASSAAAPNYGYTF. The CDR3 coding sequence is TGCGCCAGCAGTGCCGCAGCGCCTAACTATGGCTACACCTTC.

The chain links TRBV19 to TRBJ1-1; no firm D call. V was trimmed by 1 base and J by 1 base, leaving 7 bases between them. The CDR3 totals 14 residues. CDR1 is LNHDA and CDR2 is SQIVND in the germline V gene (reference sequence). DNA for the CDR3: TGTGCCAGTAGTATAGGTGGGCCGAACACTGAAGCTTTCTTT. Protein: CASSIGGPNTEAFF.

This clone was counted between two and nine times. V gene TRBV19 combines with J gene TRBJ2-1; TRBD2 aligns across 14 bases. The CDR3 has 16 amino acids. Germline V gene sequence: CDR1 LNHDA, CDR2 SQIVND (reference sequence). V was pared by 3 bases and J by 8 bases, with 6 bases of the junction left unmatched. The CDR3 bases are TGTGCCAGTAGTATTTTCGGGACTAGCGGGAGTGATGAGCAGTTCTTC. Amino acid sequence: CASSIFGTSGSDEQFF.

The rearrangement links TRBV4-3 to TRBJ2-1; TRBD1 aligns across 7 bases. Germline V CDR1 and CDR2: LGHNA, YSLEER. V shed 3 bases and J 0 bases; nucleotides not matched to a gene: 5. The length of the CDR3 is 16 residues. CDR3 sequence: CASSQQGQSSYNEQFF. CDR3 sequence (DNA): TGCGCCAGCAGCCAGCAGGGACAGAGCTCCTACAATGAGCAGTTCTTC.

This clone was observed once. The V and J genes are TRBV11-2 and TRBJ2-7; no clear D. The germline V gene encodes CDR1 SGHAT and CDR2 FQNNGV. The V end lost 5 bases, the J end lost 5 bases, and 16 bases lay between the germline ends. The CDR3 spans 14 residues. The CDR3 DNA is TGTGCCAGCAGCGCGGCGAGTGCTCACGACGAGCAGTACTTC. It codes for CASSAASAHDEQYF.

The chain links TRBV28 to TRBJ2-3; possible D gene TRBD2, 5 bases. The CDR3 is 16 residues long. Between the trimmed V and J ends, which lost 5 bases and 4 bases, there was a span of 19 bases. Germline CDR1 MDHEN, CDR2 SYDVKM. The CDR3 DNA reads TGTGCCAGCAGTCGTTCTCGTTCGGGATCTCCAGATACGCAGTATTTT. This encodes CASSRSRSGSPDTQYF. The whole variable domain, filled in from reference TRBV28 and TRBJ2-3, reads DVKVTQSSRYLVKRTGEKVFLECVQDMDHENMFWYRQDPGLGLRLIYFSYDVKMKEKGDIPEGYSVSREKKERFSLILESASTNQTSMYLCASSRSRSGSPDTQYFGPGTRLTVL.